Presented here are 2 T cell receptor beta chains from one specimen sequenced in a study of relationships among human T cell subsets. The T cell receptor alpha and beta CDR3 regions were amplified from mRNA by semiquantitative ARM-PCR. ARM-PCR used tagged nested gene-specific primers, then communal superprimers for exponential amplification. TCRdb redid the calling of the multiplex PCR reads with MiXCR, one entry per CDR3 protein. The sample has nearly 5,500 distinct CDR3 sequences; roughly 69% are singletons. The CD8+ T cells came from negative anti-CD4 multisort bead selection followed by positive anti-CD8 selection. The source material was CD8+ T cells sorted from blood. These receptors were collected from a man aged 35-49 years in good health.

V is TRBV5-1 and J is TRBJ2-3, with D possibly matching TRBD1 (6 bases). The germline V gene encodes CDR1 SGHRS and CDR2 YFSETQ. Between the trimmed V and J ends, which lost 4 bases and 2 bases, there was a span of 14 bases. The CDR3 consists of 15 residues. The CDR3 reads CASSPDRPITDTQYF. The CDR3 nucleotides are TGCGCCAGCAGCCCCGACAGGCCAATCACAGATACGCAGTATTTT. Based on the CDR3 plus reference TRBV5-1 and TRBJ2-3, the full variable domain is KAGVTQTPRYLIKTRGQQVTLSCSPISGHRSVSWYQQTPGQGLQFLFEYFSETQRNKGNFPGRFSGRQFSNSRSEMNVSTLELGDSALYLCASSPDRPITDTQYFGPGTRLTVL.

This clonotype turned up a few times. The chain joins TRBV4-2 to TRBJ1-4; no definite D call. This CDR3 comprises 15 residues. Trimming removed 0 bases from V and 8 bases from J, with 13 bases in between. Looked up from germline, CDR1 is LGHNA and CDR2 is YNFKEQ. This CDR3 reads CASSQETGLGEKLFF. The CDR3 DNA is TGTGCCAGCAGCCAAGAAACCGGGTTGGGAGAAAAACTGTTTTTT.